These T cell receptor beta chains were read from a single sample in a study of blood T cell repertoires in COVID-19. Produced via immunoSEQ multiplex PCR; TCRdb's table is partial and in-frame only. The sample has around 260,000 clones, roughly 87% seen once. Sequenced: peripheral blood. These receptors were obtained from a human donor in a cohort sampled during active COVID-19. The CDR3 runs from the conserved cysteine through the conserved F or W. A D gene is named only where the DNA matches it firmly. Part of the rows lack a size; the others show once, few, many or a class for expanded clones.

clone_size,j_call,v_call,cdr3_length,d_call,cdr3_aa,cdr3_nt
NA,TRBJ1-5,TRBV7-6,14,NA,CASSFTGPNQPQHF,TGTGCCAGCAGCTTTACAGGGCCTAATCAGCCCCAGCATTTT
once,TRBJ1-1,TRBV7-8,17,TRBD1,CASSFGTGGPMNTEAFF,TGTGCCAGCAGCTTCGGGACAGGGGGCCCCATGAACACTGAAGCTTTCTTT
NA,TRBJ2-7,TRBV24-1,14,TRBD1,CATSDDRELSEQYF,TGTGCCACCAGTGATGACAGGGAATTGAGCGAGCAGTACTTC
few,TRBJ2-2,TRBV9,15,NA,CASSGGTPNTGELFF,TGTGCCAGCAGCGGAGGGACTCCCAACACCGGGGAGCTGTTTTTT
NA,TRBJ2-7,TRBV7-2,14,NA,CASSLVLGLSEQYF,TGTGCCAGCAGCTTAGTTCTAGGTCTCTCCGAGCAGTACTTC
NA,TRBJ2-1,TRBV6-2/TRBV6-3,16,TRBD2,CASSRLAGGLFNEQFF,TGTGCCAGCAGCAGACTAGCGGGGGGGCTTTTCAATGAGCAGTTCTTC
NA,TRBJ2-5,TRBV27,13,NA,CASSYRGEGAQYF,TGTGCCAGCAGTTATCGGGGAGAGGGGGCCCAGTACTTC
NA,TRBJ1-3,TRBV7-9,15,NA,CASSLRGGLGNTIYF,TGTGCCAGCAGCTTACGGGGGGGCCTTGGAAACACCATATATTTT
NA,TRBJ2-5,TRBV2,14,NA,CASSSDRSQETQYF,TGTGCCAGCAGTTCGGACAGATCCCAAGAGACCCAGTACTTC
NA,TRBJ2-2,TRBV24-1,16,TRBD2,CATEAGGRSRTGELFF,TGTGCCACCGAAGCGGGGGGGCGATCGAGGACCGGGGAGCTGTTTTTT
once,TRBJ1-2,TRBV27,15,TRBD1,CASSLTRDRVYGYTF,TGTGCCAGCAGTCTTACCCGGGACAGGGTGTATGGCTACACCTTC
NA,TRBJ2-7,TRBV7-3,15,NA,CASSLGRQSTYEQYF,TGTGCCAGCAGCTTAGGCCGACAGTCAACCTACGAGCAGTACTTC
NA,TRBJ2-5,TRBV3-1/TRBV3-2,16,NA,CASSQRGSLLQETQYF,TGTGCCAGCAGCCAACGCGGTAGTCTCCTCCAAGAGACCCAGTACTTC
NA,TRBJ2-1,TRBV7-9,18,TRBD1,CASSLPPPGQLITYEQFF,TGTGCCAGCAGCCTGCCGCCCCCGGGACAGTTGATAACTTATGAGCAGTTCTTC
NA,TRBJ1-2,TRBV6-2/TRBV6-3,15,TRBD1,CASSPRDRGSYGYTF,TGTGCCAGCAGTCCCCGGGACAGGGGATCATATGGCTACACCTTC
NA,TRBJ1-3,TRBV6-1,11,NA,CASSEHNTIYF,TGTGCCAGCAGTGAACATAACACCATATATTTT
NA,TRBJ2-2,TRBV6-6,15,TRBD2,CASNLAGENTGELFF,TGTGCCAGCAACCTAGCGGGTGAGAACACCGGGGAGCTGTTTTTT
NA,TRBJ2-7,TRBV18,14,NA,CASSPGARGNEQYF,TGTGCCAGCTCACCAGGGGCCAGGGGCAACGAGCAGTACTTC
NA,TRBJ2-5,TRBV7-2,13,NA,CASSPDGQETQYF,TGTGCCAGCAGCCCCGACGGGCAAGAGACCCAGTACTTC
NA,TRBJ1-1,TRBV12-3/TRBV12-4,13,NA,CASRGTANTEAFF,TGTGCCAGTCGGGGGACGGCGAACACTGAAGCTTTCTTT
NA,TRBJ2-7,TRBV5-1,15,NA,CASSSQRVASNEQYF,TGCGCCAGCAGCTCCCAGAGGGTCGCGTCCAACGAGCAGTACTTC
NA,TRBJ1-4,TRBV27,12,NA,CATPDNNEKLFF,TGTGCCACTCCGGACAACAATGAAAAACTGTTTTTT
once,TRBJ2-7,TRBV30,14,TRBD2,CAWRGVSGSGEQYF,TGTGCCTGGAGGGGAGTTAGCGGGAGCGGCGAGCAGTACTTC
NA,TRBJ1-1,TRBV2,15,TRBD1,CASRDRGWANTEAFF,TGTGCCAGCAGAGACAGGGGCTGGGCGAATACTGAAGCTTTCTTT
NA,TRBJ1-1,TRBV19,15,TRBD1,CASSMLDRANTEAFF,TGTGCCAGTAGTATGCTGGACAGGGCGAACACTGAAGCTTTCTTT
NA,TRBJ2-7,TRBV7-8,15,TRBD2,CASSLASGGTYEQYF,TGTGCCAGCAGCCTAGCCTCGGGGGGGACCTACGAGCAGTACTTC
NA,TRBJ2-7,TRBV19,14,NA,CASSPTVFSYEQYF,TGTGCCAGTAGTCCCACAGTGTTCTCCTACGAGCAGTACTTC
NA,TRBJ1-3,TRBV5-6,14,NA,CASGGISSGNTIYF,TGTGCCAGCGGCGGAATTAGCTCTGGAAACACCATATATTTT
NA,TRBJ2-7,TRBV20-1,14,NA,CSASLTGLSYEQYF,TGCAGTGCTAGTTTGACAGGTCTCTCCTACGAGCAGTACTTC
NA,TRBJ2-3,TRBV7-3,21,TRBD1,CASSSHGMRQGYHGLTDTQYF,TGTGCCAGCAGCTCACACGGAATGAGACAGGGGTATCACGGTCTTACAGATACGCAGTATTTT
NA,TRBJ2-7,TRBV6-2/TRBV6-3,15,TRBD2,CASSYAGREGREQYF,TGTGCCAGCAGCTATGCTGGGCGGGAGGGCCGCGAGCAGTACTTC
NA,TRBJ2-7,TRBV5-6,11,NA,CASGQAYEQYF,TGTGCCAGCGGGCAGGCCTACGAGCAGTACTTC
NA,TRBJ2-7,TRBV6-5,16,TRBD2,CASSYSSGGSSYEQYF,TGTGCCAGCAGTTACTCGTCGGGAGGGAGCTCCTACGAGCAGTACTTC
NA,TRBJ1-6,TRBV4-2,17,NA,CASSHADDAERNSPLHF,TGTGCCAGCAGCCATGCTGATGACGCTGAGCGGAATTCACCCCTCCACTTT
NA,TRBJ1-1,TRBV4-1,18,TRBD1,CASSQRLPGQGMNTEAFF,TGCGCCAGCAGCCAACGCCTTCCGGGACAGGGTATGAACACTGAAGCTTTCTTT
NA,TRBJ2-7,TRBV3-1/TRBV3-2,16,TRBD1,CASSRSLGTGGYEQYF,TGTGCCAGCAGCCGCTCCCTCGGGACAGGGGGTTACGAGCAGTACTTC
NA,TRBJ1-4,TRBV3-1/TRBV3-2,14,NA,CASSQVPTDEKLFF,TGTGCCAGCAGCCAAGTCCCAACAGATGAAAAACTGTTTTTT
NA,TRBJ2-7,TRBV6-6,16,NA,CASSYPSQQGSYEQYF,TGTGCCAGCAGTTACCCCAGCCAACAGGGAAGCTACGAGCAGTACTTC
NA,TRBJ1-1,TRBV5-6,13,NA,CASSFTGYTEAFF,TGTGCCAGCAGCTTCACAGGGTACACTGAAGCTTTCTTT
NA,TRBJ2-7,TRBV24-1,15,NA,CATSDGQGGTYEQYF,TGTGCCACCAGTGATGGTCAGGGAGGAACCTACGAGCAGTACTTC
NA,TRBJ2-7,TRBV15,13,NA,CATSTSDSYEQYF,TGTGCCACCAGCACATCGGACAGCTACGAGCAGTACTTC
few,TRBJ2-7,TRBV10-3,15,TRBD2,CAISPNGTSTFEQYF,TGTGCCATCAGTCCCAACGGGACTAGTACCTTCGAGCAGTACTTC
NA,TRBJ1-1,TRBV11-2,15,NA,CASSFRVTLNTEAFF,TGTGCCAGCAGCTTCAGGGTTACACTGAACACTGAAGCTTTCTTT
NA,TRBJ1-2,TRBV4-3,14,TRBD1,CASSQDGTAYGYTF,TGCGCCAGCAGCCAAGATGGGACAGCCTATGGCTACACCTTC
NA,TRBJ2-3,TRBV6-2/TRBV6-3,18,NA,CASSYSKKRPKRGDTQYF,TGTGCCAGCAGTTATTCGAAAAAACGACCGAAACGGGGAGATACGCAGTATTTT
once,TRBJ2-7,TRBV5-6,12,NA,CASSLVRAEQYF,TGTGCCAGCAGCTTGGTGAGGGCCGAGCAGTACTTC
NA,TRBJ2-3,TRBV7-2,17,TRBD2,CASSHYTSGRAIDTQYF,TGTGCCAGCAGCCATTATACTAGCGGGAGGGCGATAGATACGCAGTATTTT
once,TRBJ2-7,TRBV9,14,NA,CASSVGDRVYEQYF,TGTGCCAGCAGCGTAGGTGACAGAGTCTACGAGCAGTACTTC
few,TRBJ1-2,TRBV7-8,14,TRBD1,CASSPQRTGYGYTF,TGTGCCAGCAGCCCCCAACGGACAGGCTATGGCTACACCTTC
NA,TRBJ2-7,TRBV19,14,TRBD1,CASSLGQGAGKQYF,TGTGCCAGTAGTTTAGGCCAGGGGGCAGGGAAGCAGTACTTC
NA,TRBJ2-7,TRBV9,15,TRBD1,CASSAGQGTNYEQYF,TGTGCCAGCAGCGCCGGACAGGGGACTAACTACGAGCAGTACTTC
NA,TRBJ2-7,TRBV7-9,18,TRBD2,CASSPRVGTSGSTYEQYF,TGTGCCAGCAGCCCGCGGGTAGGGACTAGCGGATCCACCTACGAGCAGTACTTC
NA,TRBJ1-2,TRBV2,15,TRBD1,CASSDPQGAFYGYTF,TGTGCCAGCAGTGACCCACAGGGGGCCTTCTATGGCTACACCTTC
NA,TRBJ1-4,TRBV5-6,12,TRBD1,CASSSQDRELFF,TGTGCCAGCAGCTCGCAGGACAGGGAACTGTTTTTT
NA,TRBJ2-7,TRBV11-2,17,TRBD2,CASSLAGTSGGTYEQYF,TGTGCCAGCAGCTTAGCAGGGACTAGCGGGGGGACCTACGAGCAGTACTTC
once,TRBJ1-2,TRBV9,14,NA,CASTPQAFGGGYTF,TGTGCCAGCACCCCCCAGGCTTTTGGTGGTGGCTACACCTTC
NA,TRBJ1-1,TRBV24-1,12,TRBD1,CATKGTGTEAFF,TGTGCCACCAAGGGGACAGGGACTGAAGCTTTCTTT
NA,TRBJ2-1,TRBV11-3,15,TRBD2,CASSLGTSEYNEQFF,TGTGCCAGCAGCTTGGGGACTAGCGAGTACAATGAGCAGTTCTTC
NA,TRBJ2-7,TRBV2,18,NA,CASSLSPGTGTHSYEQYF,TGTGCCAGCAGTTTATCCCCTGGGACCGGGACACACTCCTACGAGCAGTACTTC